The 2 T cell receptor beta chains below all came from one sample that was sequenced in a study of CD8+CD57+ T cells in acquired aplastic anemia. All patients picked for sequencing had shown, by flow cytometry, an expansion of CD8+CD57+ cells. The template for TCR beta VDJ and CDR3 sequence profiling was genomic DNA. One entry per CDR3 protein results from TCRdb running MiXCR on the reads. Of more than 200,000 distinct CDR3 sequences listed, 40% to 60% are singletons. Sequenced sample: sorted CD4+, CD8+, or CD8+CD57+ T cells (not recorded which) from PBMCs. Receptors originate from a human donor with aplastic anemia.

This clonotype was observed many times. This CDR3 is CASTGEPHSNQPQHF. The DNA of the CDR3 is TGTGCCAGTACAGGGGAACCCCATAGCAATCAGCCCCAGCATTTT. The rearrangement links TRBV19 to TRBJ1-5; D is possibly TRBD1 (6 bases). Germline CDR1 is LNHDA and CDR2 is SQIVND (reference sequence). The CDR3 sequence is 15 residues long. The V end lost 7 bases, the J end lost 0 bases, and 13 bases lay between the germline ends.

This clonotype was seen many times. J is TRBJ1-3 and V is TRBV7-8; D gene uncertain. This CDR3 region has 17 residues. Trimming took off 0 bases at V and 0 bases at J, with 12 bases between the two ends. Germline lookup yields CDR1 SGHVS and CDR2 FQNEAQ. CDR3 loop: CASSLATRGLSGNTIYF. The CDR3 region has the DNA TGTGCCAGCAGCTTAGCGACACGAGGTCTCTCTGGAAACACCATATATTTT.